The T cell receptor (beta chain) under discussion was sequenced for a study of cytomegalovirus exposure and HLA in healthy donors. Germline assignment: CDR1 MDHEN and CDR2 SYDVKM. This CDR3 spans 14 amino acids. Trimming removed 6 bases from V and 6 bases from J, with 18 bases in between. Repertoires were generated with immunoSEQ multiplex PCR, while TCRdb's copy carries only in-frame clones and drops some. The table records more than 120,000 clones, roughly 87% of them present only once. The rearrangement joins TRBV28 to TRBJ2-7, with D maybe TRBD1 (7 bases). The receptor was derived from a man aged 18 to 30 in good health and CMV-seropositive. The source material was PBMCs. The CDR3 loop reads CASSRGDNLPEQYF. The CDR3 DNA follows: TGTGCCAGCAGCAGGGGGGACAATCTTCCCGAGCAGTACTTC.